The 4 T cell receptor beta chains below all came from one sample that was sequenced in a study of metastatic and nonmetastatic thyroid tumors. TCRdb re-called clones via MiXCR from the PCR reads. The data contain around 34,000 clones, about 21% of them singletons. Prior to thyroid surgery, none of the patients had received any treatment. Material: tumor tissue. These receptors came from a male donor with papillary thyroid cancer or a benign thyroid nodule (not recorded which). Some clones in this sample may be carry-over from other donors' samples.

Comments on this clone: The CDR3 does not close with the conserved phenylalanine or tryptophan, likely indicating a read error. The V gene is TRBV5-6, the J gene TRBJ2-1, with 13 bases identical to TRBD2. Germline V gene sequence: CDR1 SGHDT, CDR2 YYEEEE. V shed 3 bases and J 8 bases; nucleotides not matched to a gene: 5. The CDR3 is made up of 15 amino acids. This CDR3 reads CASSSRTSGSHEQFL. CDR3 nucleotides: TGTGCCAGCAGCTCAAGGACTAGCGGGAGCCATGAGCAGTTCCTC.

A few counts support this clone. This may be a read error, as it is one base from a much larger clone. The rearrangement uses TRBV7-9 and TRBJ2-5, with D uncertain. Trimming took off 7 bases at V and 5 bases at J, with 11 bases between the two ends. The CDR3 totals 12 residues. The germline V gene has CDR1 SEHNR and CDR2 FQNEAQ (reference sequence). The CDR3 here is CASIADSETQYF. In DNA form, the CDR3 reads TGTGCCAGCATCGCCGATTCGGAGACCCAGTACTTC. Full variable domain (missing parts from reference TRBV7-9 and TRBJ2-5): DTGVSQNPRHKITKRGQNVTFRCDPISEHNRLYWYRQTLGQGPEFLTYFQNEAQLEKSRLLSDRFSAERPKGSFSTLEIQRTEQGDSAMYLCASIADSETQYFGPGTRLLVL.

The chain couples TRBV29-1 to TRBJ2-1; 12 nucleotides match TRBD2. The CDR3 totals 17 residues. With 7 bases clipped from V and 0 bases from J, the junction kept 10 bases outside the gene matches. Germline CDR1 is SQVTM and CDR2 is ANQGSEA. CDR3 sequence reads: CSAQRTSGVSSYNEQFF. The CDR3 DNA is TGCAGCGCCCAAAGGACTAGCGGGGTAAGCTCCTACAATGAGCAGTTCTTC.

This clone was recorded at least ten times. The chain employs TRBV20-1 and TRBJ2-3; 14 bases fit TRBD2. Trimming cost V 5 bases and J 6 bases; bases outside gene matches: 10. The CDR3 contains 16 residues. Germline-derived CDR1 and CDR2 are DFQATT and SNEGSKA (reference sequence). CDR3 amino acids: CSAAGTSGRDWDTQYF. As DNA, the CDR3 is TGCAGTGCTGCCGGGACTAGCGGGAGAGATTGGGATACGCAGTATTTT.